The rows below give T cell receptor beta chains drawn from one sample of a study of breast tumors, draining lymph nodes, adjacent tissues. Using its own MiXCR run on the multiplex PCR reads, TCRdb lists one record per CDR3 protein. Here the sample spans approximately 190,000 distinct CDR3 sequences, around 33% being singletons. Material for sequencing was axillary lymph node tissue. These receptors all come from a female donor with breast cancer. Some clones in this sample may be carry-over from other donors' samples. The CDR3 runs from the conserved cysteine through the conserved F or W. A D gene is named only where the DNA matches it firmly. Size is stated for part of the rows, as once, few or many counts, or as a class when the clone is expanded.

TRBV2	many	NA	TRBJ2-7	TGTGCCAGCAGTGGACAGTTCTCCTACGAGCAGTACTTC	CASSGQFSYEQYF
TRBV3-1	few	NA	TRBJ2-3	TGTGCCAGCAGCCAAGAGCCCCTAGAGGGAGATACGCAGTATTTT	CASSQEPLEGDTQYF
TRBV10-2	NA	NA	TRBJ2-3	TGCGCCAGCAGTGATGCGTGGGGGGCGGCGAGCACAGATACGCAGTATTTT	CASSDAWGAASTDTQYF
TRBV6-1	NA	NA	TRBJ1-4	TGTGCCAGCAACCCCGCAGGCCGGAATGAAAAACTGTTTTTT	CASNPAGRNEKLFF
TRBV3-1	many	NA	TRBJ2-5	TGTGCCAGCAGCCAGACGGACAGAGGCCAAGAGACCCAGTACTTC	CASSQTDRGQETQYF
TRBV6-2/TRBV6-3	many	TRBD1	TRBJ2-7	TGTGCCAGCAGTTACGGACAGGTCTACGAGCAGTACTTC	CASSYGQVYEQYF
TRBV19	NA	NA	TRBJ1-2	TGTGCCAGTAGTATAGAGGGAGACTATGGCTACACCTTC	CASSIEGDYGYTF
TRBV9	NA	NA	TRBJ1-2	TGTGCATCCAACAGGTTCTATGGCTACACCTTC	CASNRFYGYTF
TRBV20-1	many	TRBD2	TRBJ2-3	TGCAGTGCTAGAGATAGTAGGACTAGCAGAGATACGCAGTATTTT	CSARDSRTSRDTQYF
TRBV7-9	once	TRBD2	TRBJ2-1	TGTGCCGGCAGCTTAGATGGGCCTAGCGGGCAGTTCTTC	CAGSLDGPSGQFF
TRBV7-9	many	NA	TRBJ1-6	TGTGCCAGCAGCCCCCCGGGCATTAGCGCTGGTTCACCCCTCCACTTT	CASSPPGISAGSPLHF
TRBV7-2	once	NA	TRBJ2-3	TGTGCCAGCAGCTTGGAACGGATATTCACCACTAGCACAGATACGCAGTATTTT	CASSLERIFTTSTDTQYF
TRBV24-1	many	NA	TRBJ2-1	TGTGCCACCAATGCGGGAAACAATGAGCAGTTCTTC	CATNAGNNEQFF
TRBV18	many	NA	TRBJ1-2	TGTGCCAGCTCACCCAGGGAAGGACAGAAGGGCTATGGCTACACCTTC	CASSPREGQKGYGYTF
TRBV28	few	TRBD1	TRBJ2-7	TGTGCCAGCGGCCGGGACAGGCCCTCGGGCGAGCAGTACTTC	CASGRDRPSGEQYF
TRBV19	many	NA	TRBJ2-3	TGTGCCAGTGGCACCGGGCCCTCATCGTGGGATACGCAGTATTTT	CASGTGPSSWDTQYF
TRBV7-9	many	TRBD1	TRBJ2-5	TGTGCCAGCAGAACTACAGGGGCAAGAGAGACCCAGTACTTC	CASRTTGARETQYF
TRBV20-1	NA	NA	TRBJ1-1	TGCAGTGCTAGAGATCCGGGGAGATCCACTGAAGCTTTCTTT	CSARDPGRSTEAFF
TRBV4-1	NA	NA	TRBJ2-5	TGCGCCAGCAGCCGCTTAGGGAATCAAGAGACCCAGTACTTC	CASSRLGNQETQYF
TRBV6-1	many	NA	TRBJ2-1	TGTGCCAGCAGTGAAGCTCCTAACTCCTACAATGAGCAGTTCTTC	CASSEAPNSYNEQFF
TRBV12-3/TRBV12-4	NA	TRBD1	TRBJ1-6	TGTGCCAGCAGTTTCGCGGGACAGGGGGCTGTGCGTTCACCCCTCCACTTT	CASSFAGQGAVRSPLHF
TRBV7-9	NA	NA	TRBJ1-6	TGTGCCAGCAGCTTAGTGTGGGGGGCAGCCTCCTATAATTCACCCCTCCACTTT	CASSLVWGAASYNSPLHF
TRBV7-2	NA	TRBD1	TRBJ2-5	TGTGCCAGCAGCTTAGAAGGGGGCGCAGAGACCCAGTACTTC	CASSLEGGAETQYF
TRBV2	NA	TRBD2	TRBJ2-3	TGTGCCAGCAGTGTAACCATAGCGGGGGACAACCAAGGGTCGGATACGCAGTATTTT	CASSVTIAGDNQGSDTQYF
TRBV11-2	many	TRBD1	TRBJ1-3	TGTGCCAGCAGGCCGGCCCAGGGGGCAAGGGGAAACACCATATATTTT	CASRPAQGARGNTIYF
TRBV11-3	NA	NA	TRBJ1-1	TGTGCCAGCAGCTTACTACAGACCACTGAAGCTTTCTTT	CASSLLQTTEAFF
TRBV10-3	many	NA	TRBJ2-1	TGTGCCATATCTGGCGGAGCCGACAATGAGCAGTTCTTC	CAISGGADNEQFF
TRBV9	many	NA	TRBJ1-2	TGTGCCAGCAGCGTATCAGGGAACTATGGCTACACCTTC	CASSVSGNYGYTF
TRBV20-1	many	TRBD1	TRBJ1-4	TGCAGTGCACCCACTGGACAGGGATGGGAAAAACTGTTTTTT	CSAPTGQGWEKLFF
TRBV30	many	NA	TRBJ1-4	TGTGCCTGGAGTATGACAGGAAAACTGTTTTTT	CAWSMTGKLFF
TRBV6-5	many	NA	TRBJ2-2	TGTGCCAGCAGTTACCTGGGGGGGCGAACTGGAGGGGAGCTGTTTTTT	CASSYLGGRTGGELFF
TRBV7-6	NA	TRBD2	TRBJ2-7	TGTGCCAGCAGCCAAGGGGGCAGTCGGGGCGGGAGGGCCTGGTACGAGCAGTACTTC	CASSQGGSRGGRAWYEQYF
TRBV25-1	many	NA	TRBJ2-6	TGTGCCAGCAGTGAAGTAAGGGGACGGAGTTCTGGGGCCAACGTCCTGACTTTC	CASSEVRGRSSGANVLTF
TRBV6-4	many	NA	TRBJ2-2	TGTGCCAGCAGTGAGGGATGGGACACCGGGGAGCTGTTTTTT	CASSEGWDTGELFF
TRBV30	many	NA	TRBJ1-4	TGTGCCTGGAACCCCGGACAATCCCATGAAAAACTGTTTTTT	CAWNPGQSHEKLFF
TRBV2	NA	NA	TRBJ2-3	TGTGCCAGCCCCGGGACGGACCACACAGATACGCAGTATTTT	CASPGTDHTDTQYF
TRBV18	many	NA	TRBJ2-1	TGTGCCAGCTCATTATCGGGCGGACAGTACAATGAGCAGTTCTTC	CASSLSGGQYNEQFF
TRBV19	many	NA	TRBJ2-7	TGTGCCAGTAGTAAGTTTGTGGGGGTCTCCTACGAGCAGTACTTC	CASSKFVGVSYEQYF